These 30 T cell receptor beta chains came from one sample sequenced in a study of blood T cells in healthy people across ages. It was with a sample-barcoded 5' primer and a J-beta primer mix that a second PCR of roughly 7 to 12 cycles was run. TCRdb reprocessed the 5' RACE reads with MiXCR, giving one entry per CDR3 protein. There are about 900,000 distinct CDR3 sequences in the sample; 60% to 80% occur only once, and 25% to 30% lies in the top ten. The source material was blood. The origin of the receptors is a man aged 25-45 years in good health.

The genes are TRBV12-3 or TRBV12-4 and TRBJ2-1; 8 nucleotides align to TRBD2. The CDR3 runs to 16 residues. Trimming removed 5 bases from V and 2 bases from J; junction bases left unmatched: 8. The CDR3 is CASSLRGGQAYNEQFF. The CDR3 DNA is TGTGCCAGCAGTCTACGGGGGGGGCAGGCCTACAATGAGCAGTTCTTC.

The rearrangement joins TRBV20-1 to TRBJ2-1, with 10 bases identical to TRBD2. The length of the CDR3 is 15 residues. CDR1 and CDR2 (germline): DFQATT, SNEGSKA (reference sequence). V lost 2 bases and J lost 3; bases outside the gene matches: 4. CDR3 residues: CSARTASGGYNEQFF. DNA of the CDR3: TGCAGTGCTAGAACGGCTAGCGGGGGCTACAATGAGCAGTTCTTC.

This chain uses TRBV7-2 with TRBJ2-1, with D tentatively TRBD2 (6 bases). The ends were cut back, 2 bases at V and 13 bases at J, with 18 bases in the middle. The CDR3 totals 14 residues. In germline, CDR1 is SGHTA, CDR2 FQGNSA. For the CDR3, the DNA is TGTGCCAGCAGCTTAAACGGAGGGGAAGAGACCCAGTTCTTC. Residues: CASSLNGGEETQFF. The full variable domain, rest sourced from reference TRBV7-2 and TRBJ2-1, is GAGVSQSPSNKVTEKGKDVELRCDPISGHTALYWYRQSLGQGLEFLIYFQGNSAPDKSGLPSDRFSAERTGGSVSTLTIQRTQQEDSAVYLCASSLNGGEETQFFGPGTRLTVL.

The genes are TRBV7-3 and TRBJ2-3, with D possibly being TRBD2 (6 bases). The germline gives CDR1 SGHTA, CDR2 FQGTGA. This CDR3 has 15 residues. V was trimmed by 7 bases and J by 0 bases, leaving 14 bases between them. The CDR3, as DNA: TGTGCCAGCACCCCGGTCGGGGGAAGCACAGATACGCAGTATTTT. The encoded protein is CASTPVGGSTDTQYF.

This chain joins TRBV5-5 and TRBJ2-3; 7 bases map to TRBD2. The CDR3 runs to 17 residues. The germline V gene encodes CDR1 SGHKS and CDR2 YYEKEE (reference sequence). After removal of 0 bases from V and 2 bases from J, the junction contained 9 bases not matched to a gene. The CDR3 here is CASSLVGAGTNTDTQYF. DNA of the CDR3: TGTGCCAGCAGCTTGGTGGGTGCAGGGACTAACACAGATACGCAGTATTTT.

Concerning this clonotype: At one of its ends the junction is not consistent with the germline gene, which may arise from a read error. The chain recombines TRBV7-3 with TRBJ2-4; no reliable D call. The assigned J gene may be wrong: the sequence end matches TRBJ2-5 better. Germline V gives CDR1 SGHTA, CDR2 FQGTGA. This CDR3 is 12 amino acids long. The CDR3 loop is CASNLSGETQYF. CDR3 DNA: TGTGCCAGCAACTTAAGTGGCGAGACCCAGTACTTC.

J is TRBJ1-2 and V is TRBV9; TRBD1 matches at 7 bases. This CDR3 has 17 residues. Per the germline V gene, CDR1 is SGDLS and CDR2 is YYNGEE. J lost 0 bases, V lost 3 bases, and 11 bases had no gene match. CDR3 nucleotides: TGTGCCAGCAGCGAGAGGACAGACAGGGCAGCTAACTATGGCTACACCTTC. Residues: CASSERTDRAANYGYTF.

The chain has TRBV12-3 or TRBV12-4 and TRBJ2-1, with D maybe TRBD2 (6 bases). The length of the CDR3 is 16 residues. V gave up 2 bases and J gave up 0 bases, with 11 bases separating them. CDR3 region: CASSLSAGNSYNEQFF. CDR3 nucleotides: TGTGCCAGCAGTTTAAGTGCGGGGAACTCCTACAATGAGCAGTTCTTC.

This clonotype was counted a few times. This rearrangement joins TRBV5-1 to TRBJ2-5, with 8 bases lining up with TRBD2. V lost 0 bases and J lost 10; bases outside the gene matches: 8. The germline gives CDR1 SGHRS, CDR2 YFSETQ. The CDR3 extends over 14 amino acids. The CDR3 region has the DNA TGCGCCAGCAGCTTGGGAGCGGGGGTCCGAGACCAGTACTTC. Amino acids: CASSLGAGVRDQYF.

This clonotype came up a few times. The V and J genes are TRBV2 and TRBJ2-7; 9 nucleotides line up with TRBD1. CDR1 is SNHLY, CDR2 FYNNEI, per germline. This CDR3 comprises 12 residues. Trimming removed 7 bases from V and 6 bases from J; junction bases left unmatched: 4. Here the CDR3 reads CASTGDRVEQYF. The CDR3 bases are TGTGCCAGCACCGGGGACAGGGTCGAGCAGTACTTC.

The CDR3 is CASSPRPQGVDTQYF. The CDR3 DNA sequence: TGTGCCAGCTCACCACGGCCTCAGGGGGTAGATACGCAGTATTTT. The chain carries TRBV18 and TRBJ2-3; TRBD1 matches at 7 bases. V lost 1 base and J lost 5; bases outside the gene matches: 6. Germline loops: CDR1 KGHSH, CDR2 LQKENI. The CDR3 length is 15 residues.

The rearrangement uses TRBV9 and TRBJ2-1; TRBD1 agrees at 7 bases. Germline CDR1 SGDLS, CDR2 YYNGEE. The ends lost 4 bases at V and 5 bases at J; junction bases unmatched: 9. This CDR3 spans 15 amino acids. DNA of the CDR3: TGTGCCAGCAGCTCCGGACAGGAAACTAACAATGAGCAGTTCTTC. Its translation: CASSSGQETNNEQFF. Using reference TRBV9 and TRBJ2-1 for the parts outside the CDR3, the full variable domain is DSGVTQTPKHLITATGQRVTLRCSPRSGDLSVYWYQQSLDQGLQFLIQYYNGEERAKGNILERFSAQQFPDLHSELNLSSLELGDSALYFCASSSGQETNNEQFFGPGTRLTVL.

This clonotype was seen just once. The gene calls are TRBV4-2 and TRBJ2-4, with 8 bases aligning to TRBD2. The CDR3 length is 14 residues. Per the germline V gene, CDR1 is LGHNA and CDR2 is YNFKEQ. The V gene end was trimmed by 1 base and the J gene end by 8 bases; junction bases not matched to a gene: 4. CDR3 region: CASSQAGTSHIQYF. The CDR3 bases are TGTGCCAGCAGCCAAGCAGGGACTAGTCACATTCAGTACTTC.

This clonotype was detected once. The rearrangement uses TRBV15 and TRBJ2-3; no firm D call. The germline CDR1 and CDR2 sequences are LNHNV and YYDKDF (reference sequence). V was cut by 5 bases and J by 2 bases, with 8 bases left in between. The CDR3 extends over 13 amino acids. The CDR3, as DNA: TGTGCCACCAGCGCCCTCTACACAGATACGCAGTATTTT. It yields the protein CATSALYTDTQYF. The variable domain in full, completed from reference TRBV15 and TRBJ2-3, reads DAMVIQNPRYQVTQFGKPVTLSCSQTLNHNVMYWYQQKSSQAPKLLFHYYDKDFNNEADTPDNFQSRRPNTSFCFLDIRSPGLGDTAMYLCATSALYTDTQYFGPGTRLTVL.

This clonotype was seen a few times. V and J are TRBV20-1 and TRBJ2-1; 10 bases are a match to TRBD2. V was pared by 3 bases and J by 4 bases, with 9 bases of the junction left unmatched. This CDR3 comprises 16 residues. Germline V CDR1 and CDR2: DFQATT, SNEGSKA (reference sequence). The CDR3 here is CSASDRIAGGYNEQFF. DNA of the CDR3: TGCAGTGCTAGTGATAGGATAGCGGGGGGATACAATGAGCAGTTCTTC.

V and J are TRBV7-2 and TRBJ2-5, with D maybe TRBD2 (5 bases). CDR3 length: 15 amino acids. Looked up from germline, CDR1 is SGHTA and CDR2 is FQGNSA. Trimming left V 0 bases short and J 2 bases short, with 10 bases between. The CDR3 nucleotides read TGTGCCAGCAGCTTAGCGGGCGGGCATCAAGAGACCCAGTACTTC. The encoded protein is CASSLAGGHQETQYF.

V and J are TRBV11-1 and TRBJ1-1, with a weak D call TRBD1 (6 bases). The CDR3 extends over 18 amino acids. V was shortened by 2 bases and J by 3 bases, with 22 bases between the two germline ends. CDR1 SGHAT and CDR2 FQDESV come from the germline V gene (reference sequence). The CDR3 DNA follows: TGTGCCAGCAGCTTAATAGGCAGTCCTTGGAACAGGGACACTGAAGCTTTCTTT. Translated, it gives CASSLIGSPWNRDTEAFF.

This chain joins TRBV11-2 and TRBJ2-7, with D maybe TRBD1 (6 bases). The DNA end is a closer match to TRBJ2-5, so the J assignment may be wrong. This CDR3 contains 13 residues. Per the germline V gene, CDR1 is SGHAT and CDR2 is FQNNGV. The CDR3 loop is CASSYQGWETQYF. CDR3 DNA: TGTGCCAGCAGCTACCAGGGGTGGGAGACCCAGTACTTC.

This rearrangement joins TRBV7-2 to TRBJ2-5, with 14 bases matching TRBD2. The CDR3 has 14 residues. Germline trimming cut 6 bases from V and 11 bases from J; bases unmatched to any gene: 8. Germline V gene sequence: CDR1 SGHTA, CDR2 FQGNSA. The CDR3 loop reads CTSRSPGLAGEQYF. The CDR3 bases are TGTACCAGCAGGAGTCCGGGACTAGCGGGAGAGCAGTACTTC.

The V call is TRBV29-1, the J call TRBJ2-7; TRBD1 agrees at 8 bases. V lost 8 bases and J lost 0; bases outside the gene matches: 6. Looked up from germline, CDR1 is SQVTM and CDR2 is ANQGSEA. The CDR3 length is 13 residues. CDR3 nucleotides: TGCAGCACCAGGGGGCCAAGCTCCTACGAGCAGTACTTC. Encoded protein: CSTRGPSSYEQYF.

This sequence joins TRBV20-1 and TRBJ1-1; the D is unclear. Trimming pared 6 bases from V and 1 base from J, leaving 21 bases between. The CDR3 sequence is 16 residues long. CDR1 and CDR2 (germline): DFQATT, SNEGSKA (reference sequence). The DNA of the CDR3 is TGCAGTGCGAACCCAAGGCCGGATCACCGGAACACTGAAGCTTTCTTT. Translating gives CSANPRPDHRNTEAFF.

This clonotype was observed once. This rearrangement joins TRBV27 to TRBJ2-1; 9 nucleotides align to TRBD1. V dropped 6 bases and J dropped 8; count of bases not matched to a gene: 8. Germline CDR1 reads MNHEY; CDR2 reads SMNVEV (reference sequence). The CDR3 extends over 14 amino acids. Here the CDR3 reads CASSQQGARDEQFF. Written as DNA, the CDR3 is TGTGCCAGCAGCCAACAGGGGGCGCGCGATGAGCAGTTCTTC.

The chain couples TRBV2 to TRBJ2-2; the match to TRBD2 covers 14 bases. The CDR3 extends over 17 amino acids. Germline V gives CDR1 SNHLY, CDR2 FYNNEI. Unmatched junction bases numbered 5, after V lost 5 bases and J lost 3 bases. CDR3 nucleotide sequence: TGTGCCAGCAGTTGGACTAGCGGGAGGCCGGACACCGGGGAGCTGTTTTTT. It is translated as CASSWTSGRPDTGELFF.

This chain's CDR3 is CASCVDINQPQHF. CDR3 coding DNA: TGTGCCAGCTGCGTAGATATCAATCAGCCCCAGCATTTT. The chain has TRBV11-2 and TRBJ1-5; no firm D call. The CDR3 has 13 amino acids. V was clipped by 8 bases and J by 3 bases, with 11 bases between them. Germline values: CDR1 SGHAT, CDR2 FQNNGV. Drawing the rest from reference TRBV11-2 and TRBJ1-5, the complete variable domain is EAGVAQSPRYKIIEKRQSVAFWCNPISGHATLYWYQQILGQGPKLLIQFQNNGVVDDSQLPKDRFSAERLKGVDSTLKIQPAKLEDSAVYLCASCVDINQPQHFGDGTRLSIL.

The chain employs TRBV12-3 or TRBV12-4 and TRBJ2-7; D may be TRBD1 or TRBD2 (5 bases each). V lost 6 bases and J lost 2, with 14 bases in between. The CDR3 spans 14 residues. The CDR3 sequence: CASSLRDRPYEQYF. The DNA for the CDR3 is TGTGCCAGCAGCCTCCGGGACCGACCCTACGAGCAGTACTTC.

This clonotype was found a few times. V and J are TRBV20-1 and TRBJ2-3; maybe TRBD2 (6 bases). The CDR3 is 15 residues long. V shed 0 bases and J shed 8 bases, with 18 bases lying between them. Germline CDR1 is DFQATT and CDR2 is SNEGSKA (reference sequence). CDR3 bases: TGCAGTGCTAGAGATAGGAAGCGGGCTGGTAGTACGCAGTATTTT. It codes for CSARDRKRAGSTQYF.

The chain has TRBV2 and TRBJ1-2; possibly TRBD1 for D (5 bases). The CDR3 spans 15 residues. The V end was cut by 3 bases, the J end by 4 bases, with 15 bases between. Germline values: CDR1 SNHLY, CDR2 FYNNEI. CDR3 protein: CASSDPFGTIYGYTF. The CDR3 nucleotides are TGTGCCAGCAGTGACCCGTTCGGGACGATCTATGGCTACACCTTC.

V is TRBV12-3 or TRBV12-4 and J is TRBJ2-3, with 9 positions matching TRBD2. Trimming took 6 bases from V and 1 from J; bases not matched to a gene: 5. The CDR3 loop spans 15 amino acids. For the CDR3, the DNA is TGTGCCAGCAGGAGACTAGCGGTGGGCACAGATACGCAGTATTTT. Protein sequence: CASRRLAVGTDTQYF.

This rearrangement joins TRBV7-6 to TRBJ1-1; D might be TRBD1 (6 bases). The CDR3 extends over 14 amino acids. Germline loops: CDR1 SGHVS, CDR2 FNYEAQ. V dropped 0 bases and J dropped 4 bases, with 9 bases sitting between them. The CDR3 here is CASSLAGRGTEAFF. CDR3 DNA: TGTGCCAGCAGCTTAGCGGGCAGGGGCACTGAAGCTTTCTTT.

The chain links TRBV7-2 to TRBJ2-3; 8 positions agree with TRBD2. V was clipped by 1 base and J by 6 bases; unmatched bases: 6. This CDR3 contains 15 residues. Germline CDR1 is SGHTA and CDR2 is FQGNSA. As DNA, the CDR3 is TGTGCCAGCAGCTTAGTGCCGGGGGGGCCCGATACGCAGTATTTT. It codes for CASSLVPGGPDTQYF. Full variable domain (remainder filled in from reference TRBV7-2 and TRBJ2-3): GAGVSQSPSNKVTEKGKDVELRCDPISGHTALYWYRQSLGQGLEFLIYFQGNSAPDKSGLPSDRFSAERTGGSVSTLTIQRTQQEDSAVYLCASSLVPGGPDTQYFGPGTRLTVL.